These 25 T cell receptor beta chains were all obtained from the same sample, sequenced in a study of cytomegalovirus exposure and HLA in healthy donors. The PCR had 60 Vbeta and 13 Jbeta primers. Produced via immunoSEQ multiplex PCR; TCRdb's table is partial and in-frame only. Among over 110,000 clones, roughly four fifths were seen once, and the ten largest hold around 2.4%. The sequenced material came from PBMCs. The receptors come from a male donor in good health and CMV-seronegative.

This clone has only a few counts. The rearrangement uses TRBV5-1 and TRBJ2-5; 9 bases align to TRBD2. The germline V gene has CDR1 SGHRS and CDR2 YFSETQ. V lost 4 bases to trimming and J lost 3 bases; unmatched junction nucleotides: 7. The CDR3 contains 15 residues. The CDR3 bases are TGCGCCAGCAGCCTAGGGACTAGCCCCGAAGAGACCCAGTACTTC. This codes for CASSLGTSPEETQYF.

CDR3 residues: CASSLFGGTGELFF. In DNA form, the CDR3 reads TGTGCCAGCAGCTTGTTCGGGGGCACCGGGGAGCTGTTTTTT. The chain carries TRBV7-3 and TRBJ2-2, with a tentative D call TRBD2 (6 bases). Germline CDR1 SGHTA, CDR2 FQGTGA. Trimming stripped 3 bases from V and 4 bases from J, with 9 bases between. This CDR3 contains 14 residues.

This chain connects TRBV5-1 to TRBJ2-7, with 13 bases lining up with TRBD2. The CDR3 totals 15 residues. Trimming at V came to 4 bases and at J to 3 bases, leaving 4 bases not matched to a gene. Germline loops: CDR1 SGHRS, CDR2 YFSETQ. This CDR3 is CASSRGLAGNYEQYF. Here the CDR3 DNA reads TGCGCCAGCAGCAGGGGACTAGCGGGGAACTACGAGCAGTACTTC. Filled out from reference TRBV5-1 and TRBJ2-7, the complete variable domain reads KAGVTQTPRYLIKTRGQQVTLSCSPISGHRSVSWYQQTPGQGLQFLFEYFSETQRNKGNFPGRFSGRQFSNSRSEMNVSTLELGDSALYLCASSRGLAGNYEQYFGPGTRLTVT.

The chain uses TRBV2 and TRBJ2-3; 11 positions agree with TRBD2. The CDR3 is 14 residues long. Losses at the gene ends were 3 bases for V and 6 bases for J; bases not matched to a gene: 2. Germline V gives CDR1 SNHLY, CDR2 FYNNEI. The CDR3 here is CASSEASGRDTQYF. The CDR3 DNA is TGTGCCAGCAGTGAGGCTAGCGGGAGGGATACGCAGTATTTT.

The chain uses TRBV28 and TRBJ2-7; D perhaps matches TRBD1 (6 bases). Germline loops: CDR1 MDHEN, CDR2 SYDVKM. V was pared by 8 bases and J by 3 bases, with 11 bases between. The CDR3 runs 12 residues. CDR3 DNA: TGTGCCAGCTGGGCCAGGGGCTACGAGCAGTACTTC. It specifies CASWARGYEQYF.

This rearrangement joins TRBV11-2 to TRBJ2-5, with a tentative D call TRBD1 (6 bases). Between the trimmed V and J ends, which lost 4 bases and 1 base, there was a span of 13 bases. This CDR3 has 15 amino acids. CDR1 is SGHAT and CDR2 is FQNNGV in the germline V gene. The DNA for the CDR3 is TGTGCCAGCAGCTCCTACAGGGTTCTCCAAGAGACCCAGTACTTC. Its protein product is CASSSYRVLQETQYF.

This chain uses TRBV5-6 with TRBJ2-7, with 11 positions matching TRBD2. The V gene end was trimmed by 4 bases and the J gene end by 2 bases; junction bases not matched to a gene: 5. The CDR3 runs to 15 residues. Germline-derived CDR1 and CDR2 are SGHDT and YYEEEE. CDR3 DNA: TGTGCCAGCAGCCTAGGGACTAGCGGAGCCTACGAGCAGTACTTC. This encodes CASSLGTSGAYEQYF.

The chain has TRBV5-6 and TRBJ2-1; D is possibly TRBD2 (6 bases). The CDR3 has 13 amino acids. CDR1 and CDR2 (germline): SGHDT, YYEEEE. Deletions cut 6 bases from V and 4 bases from J, with 11 bases between. The CDR3 DNA reads as TGTGCCAGCACCCCGGCGGGGTACAATGAGCAGTTCTTC. Translation: CASTPAGYNEQFF.

The gene calls are TRBV19 and TRBJ2-3; D perhaps matches TRBD2 (5 bases). The V gene's germline CDR1 is LNHDA and CDR2 SQIVND (reference sequence). The CDR3 is 16 amino acids. Deletions cut 5 bases from V and 3 bases from J, with 18 bases between. Written as DNA, the CDR3 is TGTGCCAGTAGTTGGGTGGCGGGCCCGAGGACAGATACGCAGTATTTT. This translates into CASSWVAGPRTDTQYF.

This chain joins TRBV9 and TRBJ2-1, with a weak D call TRBD2 (7 bases). V was cut by 3 bases and J by 8 bases, with 27 bases left in between. CDR3 length equals 18 residues. Germline lookup yields CDR1 SGDLS and CDR2 YYNGEE. CDR3 sequence: CASSAQRHREGVADEQFF. CDR3 in DNA: TGTGCCAGCAGCGCTCAAAGGCACAGGGAGGGGGTAGCCGATGAGCAGTTCTTC.

For the CDR3, the DNA is TGTGCCAGCAGTCGATCCGGGACTAGCGGAGATACGCAGTATTTT. Protein product: CASSRSGTSGDTQYF. The chain joins TRBV25-1 to TRBJ2-3, with TRBD2 identical over 11 bases. The junction had 6 bases not matched to a gene; V was cut back by 5 bases and J by 5 bases. Germline CDR1 reads MGHDK; CDR2 reads SYGVNS. The CDR3 has 15 amino acids.

The chain recombines TRBV30 with TRBJ1-2, with a tentative D call TRBD1 (6 bases). Trimming took 8 bases from V and 1 from J, leaving 23 bases between them. The germline V gene encodes CDR1 GTSNPN and CDR2 SVGIG (reference sequence). The CDR3 consists of 16 residues. The DNA for the CDR3 is TGTGCCCACCATGAGGGGGATCCAACCTATAACTATGGCTACACCTTC. It translates to CAHHEGDPTYNYGYTF. The entire variable domain, with the rest obtained from reference TRBV30 and TRBJ1-2, is as follows: SQTIHQWPATLVQPVGSPLSLECTVEGTSNPNLYWYRQAAGRGLQLLFYSVGIGQISSEVPQNLSASRPQDRQFILSSKKLLLSDSGFYLCAHHEGDPTYNYGYTFGSGTRLTVV.

The V and J genes are TRBV4-2 and TRBJ2-7; D unclear. This CDR3 is 11 amino acids long. CDR1 is LGHNA, CDR2 YNFKEQ, per germline. V lost 1 base to trimming and J lost 5 bases, with 3 bases between them. The DNA for the CDR3 is TGTGCCAGCAGCCAAGCCAACGAGCAGTACTTC. It translates to CASSQANEQYF.

This clone was counted once. The V call is TRBV7-2, the J call TRBJ2-3; no clear D. V dropped 3 bases and J dropped 2 bases, with 9 bases sitting between them. Germline V gene lookup returns CDR1 SGHTA and CDR2 FQGNSA. The CDR3 is 14 residues long. CDR3 sequence (DNA): TGTGCCAGCAGCTTGGCGGTTAACACAGATACGCAGTATTTT. It specifies CASSLAVNTDTQYF. Full variable domain (outside the CDR3, taken from reference TRBV7-2 and TRBJ2-3): GAGVSQSPSNKVTEKGKDVELRCDPISGHTALYWYRQSLGQGLEFLIYFQGNSAPDKSGLPSDRFSAERTGGSVSTLTIQRTQQEDSAVYLCASSLAVNTDTQYFGPGTRLTVL.

This clone has only a few counts. The chain employs TRBV6-5 and TRBJ1-3; D might be TRBD1 (6 bases). V was shortened by 8 bases and J by 4 bases, with 6 bases between the two germline ends. The V gene's germline CDR1 is MNHEY and CDR2 SVGAGI. The CDR3 contains 11 residues. CDR3 sequence: CASGQGNTIYF. The DNA of the CDR3 is TGTGCCAGCGGACAGGGAAACACCATATATTTT.

The chain couples TRBV6-6 to TRBJ1-5, with D tentatively TRBD1 (6 bases). The length of the CDR3 is 13 residues. Germline CDR1 is MNHNY and CDR2 is SVGAGI (reference sequence). Deletions cut 5 bases from V and 8 bases from J, with 13 bases between. CDR3 coding DNA: TGTGCCAGCAGTATTACAGGGCCGGAGCCCCAGCATTTT. It is translated as CASSITGPEPQHF.

V gene TRBV29-1 combines with J gene TRBJ1-5; D perhaps matches TRBD1 (5 bases). This CDR3 is 15 amino acids long. Germline assignment: CDR1 SQVTM and CDR2 ANQGSEA. V lost 4 bases and J 2 bases, leaving 15 bases between the germline ends. Here the CDR3 reads CSVVAGSGGNQPQHF. The DNA of the CDR3 is TGCAGCGTTGTGGCAGGGTCAGGCGGCAATCAGCCCCAGCATTTT.

The chain has TRBV5-1 and TRBJ2-3; tentative D call: TRBD2 (6 bases). CDR1 is SGHRS and CDR2 is YFSETQ in the germline V gene. The V end was cut by 0 bases, the J end by 2 bases, with 16 bases between. This CDR3 has 17 amino acids. The CDR3 DNA follows: TGCGCCAGCAGCTTGGCCCGTAGCGGACCCTCCACAGATACGCAGTATTTT. As protein: CASSLARSGPSTDTQYF.

The V and J genes are TRBV28 and TRBJ2-7; D possibly corresponds to TRBD2 (6 bases). Trimming stripped 7 bases from V and 7 bases from J, with 20 bases between. CDR1 is MDHEN and CDR2 is SYDVKM in the germline V gene. This CDR3 is built from 14 residues. The CDR3 DNA sequence: TGTGCCAGCACCGACGGGACTCGGGCTAAGGAGCAGTACTTC. This gives the protein CASTDGTRAKEQYF.

The V and J genes are TRBV9 and TRBJ1-4; 7 bases agree with TRBD1. The CDR3 has 14 amino acids. The junction had 4 bases not matched to a gene; V was cut back by 0 bases and J by 8 bases. Germline CDR1 SGDLS, CDR2 YYNGEE. The chain's CDR3 is CASSVAGGNEKLFF. The CDR3 DNA follows: TGTGCCAGCAGCGTAGCAGGGGGGAACGAAAAACTGTTTTTT.

The chain links TRBV30 to TRBJ1-4, with 10 bases lining up with TRBD1. This CDR3 comprises 15 residues. The germline V gene encodes CDR1 GTSNPN and CDR2 SVGIG (reference sequence). V dropped 3 bases and J dropped 8; count of bases not matched to a gene: 9. CDR3 in amino acids: CAWRYTTGGAEKLFF. The DNA of the CDR3 is TGTGCCTGGAGGTATACGACAGGGGGCGCGGAAAAACTGTTTTTT.

The chain links TRBV5-4 to TRBJ1-1; the D is unclear. Trimming took 2 bases from V and 10 from J, leaving 18 bases between them. This CDR3 contains 14 residues. Germline V gene data show CDR1 as SGHNT and CDR2 as YYREEE (reference sequence). CDR3 coding DNA: TGTGCCAGCAGCTTAAATGCGGAGACGCCAAGAGCTTTCTTT. Protein sequence: CASSLNAETPRAFF.

The genes are TRBV5-6 and TRBJ2-7; TRBD1 might be the D (6 bases). From germline, CDR1 is SGHDT and CDR2 YYEEEE. V dropped 4 bases and J dropped 2 bases, with 22 bases sitting between them. The CDR3 loop spans 17 amino acids. The CDR3 DNA sequence: TGTGCCAGCAGCCAACCCACCAGGGGAAGGAAGACCTACGAGCAGTACTTC. This encodes CASSQPTRGRKTYEQYF.

This clone was seen a few times. The chain has TRBV10-2 and TRBJ2-2, with 12 bases aligning to TRBD2. J gave up 6 bases and V 3 bases, and 14 bases lay outside the gene matches. The CDR3 runs 19 residues. Germline CDR1 and CDR2: WSHSY and SAAADI. The CDR3 DNA is TGCGCCAGCAGTGATTTCAGTAACCTAGCGGGAGGGTTCGCCGGGGAGCTGTTTTTT. Translating gives CASSDFSNLAGGFAGELFF.

This chain joins TRBV5-1 and TRBJ2-3; 11 nucleotides line up with TRBD2. The CDR3 has 17 amino acids. CDR1 SGHRS and CDR2 YFSETQ come from the germline V gene. The trim removed 4 bases at V and 2 bases at J, leaving 9 bases unmatched. The CDR3 DNA reads TGCGCCAGCAGCCCAAAACTAGCGGGAGTTTTCACAGATACGCAGTATTTT. Protein product: CASSPKLAGVFTDTQYF.